This T cell receptor beta chain was captured by sequencing in a study of cytomegalovirus exposure and HLA in healthy donors. Donors were nominally healthy when sampled, though unrecorded immune exposures were likely. Worth noting for this clone: The antigen is undetermined.

Study results and caveats: As confirmed in vitro, a few CMV-associated chains were specific for CMV antigens. Prior analysis indicated that the majority of TCR beta V segments exhibited productivity approximately 87% or approximately 30% of the time. Analyzed later, most CMV-associated TCR beta chains appeared HLA-restricted.

Germline-derived CDR1 and CDR2 are SGHNT and YYREEE (reference sequence). The CDR3 has 13 amino acids. 13 Jbeta primers and 60 Vbeta primers were used for the PCR. Method: immunoSEQ multiplex PCR; TCRdb's copy keeps in-frame clones and lacks some. Of about 180,000 clones in the sample, less than 85% were seen once. Material for sequencing was PBMCs. The chain links TRBV5-4 to TRBJ2-5; 8 bases align to TRBD2. This clonotype was obtained from a man aged 18-30 years in good health and CMV-seronegative. The CDR3: CASAGGSGETQYF. CDR3 coding DNA: TGTGCTAGTGCGGGGGGCAGTGGGGAGACCCAGTACTTC.